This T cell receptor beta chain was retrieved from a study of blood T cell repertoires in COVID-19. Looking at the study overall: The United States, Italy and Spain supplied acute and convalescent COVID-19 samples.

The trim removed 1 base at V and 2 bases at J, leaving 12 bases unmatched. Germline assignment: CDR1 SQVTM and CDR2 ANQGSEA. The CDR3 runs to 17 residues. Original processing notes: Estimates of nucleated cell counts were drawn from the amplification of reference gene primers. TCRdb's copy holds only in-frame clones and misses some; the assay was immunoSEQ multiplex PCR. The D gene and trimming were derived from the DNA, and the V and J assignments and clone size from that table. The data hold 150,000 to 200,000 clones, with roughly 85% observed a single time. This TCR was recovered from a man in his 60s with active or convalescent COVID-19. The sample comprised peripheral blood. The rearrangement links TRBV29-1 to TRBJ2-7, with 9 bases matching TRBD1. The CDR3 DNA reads TGCAGCGTTGAAGGGGCCGAACCGGGACAGGGTGCCTACGAGCAGTACTTC. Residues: CSVEGAEPGQGAYEQYF.